This T cell receptor (beta chain) is from a study of blood T cell repertoires in COVID-19. Profiling relied on immunoSEQ multiplex PCR, and the TCRdb table lists in-frame clones only, not all of them. The table shows 250,000 to 300,000 clones, with more than 70% occurring only once. Sequencing input: peripheral blood. This TCR was sampled from a woman aged 40 to 49 who had recovered from COVID-19.

Here the CDR3 DNA reads TGTGCCAGTAGTAAGGGACAGGCATCTAACTATGGCTACACCTTC. Translating gives CASSKGQASNYGYTF. The gene calls are TRBV19 and TRBJ1-2, with 8 bases identical to TRBD1. The CDR3 spans 15 residues. The V gene's germline CDR1 is LNHDA and CDR2 SQIVND (reference sequence). Germline trimming cut 4 bases from V and 0 bases from J; bases unmatched to any gene: 4.